The 18 T cell receptor beta chains given below trace back to one sample, sequenced in a study of T cells in Graves' hyperthyroidism and ophthalmopathy. Amplification of TCR beta CDR3 regions used RNA as the template. Initially, a first-round RT-PCR of the TCR CDR3 employed the HTBI primer set. MiXCR, run by TCRdb on the multiplex PCR reads, gives a single entry per CDR3 protein. Among about 380,000 distinct CDR3 sequences listed, about 13% were seen once. What was sequenced was blood. The receptors here all came from a man aged 25 to 45 with Graves' hyperthyroidism that later progressed to Graves' ophthalmopathy.

This clonotype was detected many times. The chain joins TRBV11-2 to TRBJ2-3, with TRBD1 matching over 9 bases. The CDR3 sequence is 19 residues long. Losses at the gene ends were 7 bases for V and 3 bases for J; bases not matched to a gene: 20. Germline-derived CDR1 and CDR2 are SGHAT and FQNNGV. In DNA, the CDR3 is TGTGCCAGCACCAGAGAAAGGACAGGGGAAATGAGTAGTACAGATACGCAGTATTTT. Translated, it gives CASTRERTGEMSSTDTQYF. The full variable domain, in which reference TRBV11-2 and TRBJ2-3 provide the parts outside the CDR3, is EAGVAQSPRYKIIEKRQSVAFWCNPISGHATLYWYQQILGQGPKLLIQFQNNGVVDDSQLPKDRFSAERLKGVDSTLKIQPAKLEDSAVYLCASTRERTGEMSSTDTQYFGPGTRLTVL.

Ten or more counts support this clonotype. This rearrangement joins TRBV2 to TRBJ1-2; D ambiguous. The CDR3 runs 14 residues. V was cut by 4 bases and J by 1 base, with 10 bases left in between. The V gene's germline CDR1 is SNHLY and CDR2 FYNNEI. CDR3 region: CASSVGLINYGYTF. Here the CDR3 DNA reads TGTGCCAGCAGTGTAGGACTGATTAACTATGGCTACACCTTC.

This clonotype was seen many times. The chain employs TRBV9 and TRBJ2-2; D is possibly TRBD1 (6 bases). The CDR3 is 13 residues long. Germline values: CDR1 SGDLS, CDR2 YYNGEE. Trimming took off 2 bases at V and 6 bases at J, with 8 bases between the two ends. The CDR3 bases are TGTGCCAGCAGCGTTAGACAGGCCGGGGAGCTGTTTTTT. Protein sequence: CASSVRQAGELFF.

This clonotype was observed many times. This chain's CDR3 is CASTLSGWVNTEAFF. In DNA form, the CDR3 reads TGTGCCAGCACCTTATCAGGGTGGGTGAACACTGAAGCTTTCTTT. The chain is built from TRBV28 and TRBJ1-1, with TRBD1 as a possible D gene (5 bases). This CDR3 contains 15 residues. The germline gives CDR1 MDHEN, CDR2 SYDVKM. With 7 bases removed from V and 0 bases from J, the gap between germline ends came to 15 bases.

This clonotype was observed at least ten times. The chain is built from TRBV18 and TRBJ2-7; 7 bases map to TRBD1. The CDR3 extends over 15 amino acids. V gave up 3 bases and J gave up 3 bases; unmatched junction bases: 8. CDR1 and CDR2 (germline): KGHSH, LQKENI. The CDR3 DNA is TGTGCCAGCTCACCTAGTGACAGGGATATCTACGAGCAGTACTTC. Protein: CASSPSDRDIYEQYF.

This clonotype was observed at least ten times. The chain employs TRBV5-5 and TRBJ2-7; D call uncertain. Germline lookup yields CDR1 SGHKS and CDR2 YYEKEE (reference sequence). V shed 1 base and J shed 1 base, with 12 bases lying between them. This CDR3 has 15 amino acids. CDR3 amino acids: CASSLIQFRSYEQYF. Here the CDR3 DNA reads TGTGCCAGCAGCTTGATCCAGTTCCGATCCTACGAGCAGTACTTC.

This rearrangement joins TRBV14 to TRBJ2-7; D gene unclear. The CDR3 loop spans 14 amino acids. Trimming shortened V by 2 bases and J by 2 bases, and 10 bases separated the two germline ends. Germline CDR1 reads SGHDN; CDR2 reads FVKESK. For the CDR3, the DNA is TGTGCCAGCAGCCAATGGGGATCAACCTACGAGCAGTACTTC. It encodes CASSQWGSTYEQYF.

The table lists this clonotype with many counts. The chain recombines TRBV10-3 with TRBJ1-5, with D possibly TRBD1 on 5 matching bases. Germline V CDR1 and CDR2: ENHRY, SYGVKD. The CDR3 has 15 amino acids. V was shortened by 3 bases and J by 2 bases, with 11 bases between the two germline ends. CDR3 sequence: CAISDWQGGNQPQHF. CDR3 nucleotides: TGTGCCATCAGTGATTGGCAGGGAGGCAATCAGCCCCAGCATTTT.

The chain links TRBV28 to TRBJ2-1, with 9 bases that match TRBD1. V lost 8 bases, J lost 1 base, and 6 bases stayed unmatched. The CDR3 runs to 15 residues. Germline loops: CDR1 MDHEN, CDR2 SYDVKM. CDR3 coding DNA: TGTGCCAGCCCTCCCGGACAGGGGTCCTACAATGAGCAGTTCTTC. This gives the protein CASPPGQGSYNEQFF.

This clonotype was picked up many times. CDR3 loop: CASRKYRAGYGYTF. CDR3 DNA sequence: TGTGCCAGCCGCAAGTACAGGGCTGGCTATGGCTACACCTTC. The V call is TRBV12-3 or TRBV12-4, the J call TRBJ1-2; tentatively, D is TRBD1 (6 bases). Deletions cut 8 bases from V and 4 bases from J, with 17 bases between. The CDR3 spans 14 residues.

This chain joins TRBV4-1 and TRBJ1-6, with D unclear. Germline V gene data show CDR1 as MGHRA and CDR2 as YSYEKL. The CDR3 totals 14 residues. Trimming took off 1 base at V and 11 bases at J, with 12 bases between the two ends. The CDR3 loop is CASSQAPSVTPLHF. The CDR3 DNA follows: TGCGCCAGCAGCCAAGCCCCGTCGGTGACACCCCTCCACTTT.

A few counts support this clonotype. The V call is TRBV7-6, the J call TRBJ2-7; possibly TRBD1 for D (5 bases). Germline V CDR1 and CDR2: SGHVS, FNYEAQ. Trimming shortened V by 3 bases and J by 1 base, and 10 bases separated the two germline ends. CDR3 size: 14 residues. The CDR3 region is CASSFQKGSYEQYF. In DNA, the CDR3 is TGTGCCAGCAGCTTCCAGAAGGGGTCCTACGAGCAGTACTTC.

The table lists this clonotype with many counts. The rearrangement links TRBV14 to TRBJ1-1; D call uncertain. CDR1 SGHDN and CDR2 FVKESK come from the germline V gene. The V gene lost 4 bases and the J gene lost 0 bases, with 12 bases spanning the gap. The CDR3 has 15 residues. The CDR3 nucleotides read TGTGCCAGCAGCCTCCGACGCGCCCTGAACACTGAAGCTTTCTTT. This sequence encodes CASSLRRALNTEAFF.

Of note for this clonotype: This sequence may be a read error, since a much larger clone differs from it by one base. The rearrangement joins TRBV7-3 to TRBJ2-5; D ambiguous. CDR1 and CDR2 (germline): SGHTA, FQGTGA. Trimming pared 7 bases from V and 1 base from J, leaving 16 bases between. The CDR3 runs 15 residues. CDR3 DNA: TGTGCCAGCATCGTCCTCGACGGTAGCCAAGAGACCCAGTACTTC. This translates into CASIVLDGSQETQYF.

The V and J genes are TRBV20-1 and TRBJ2-5, with D tentatively TRBD1 or TRBD2 (5 bases each). The ends were cut back, 5 bases at V and 1 base at J, with 8 bases in the middle. Germline V lookup: CDR1 DFQATT, CDR2 SNEGSKA (reference sequence). This CDR3 spans 12 amino acids. In DNA, the CDR3 is TGCAGTGCTGTCGGGACCCAAGAGACCCAGTACTTC. This gives the protein CSAVGTQETQYF.

This clonotype appeared many times. J is TRBJ2-3 and V is TRBV11-2; D might be TRBD1 or TRBD2, each matching 6 bases. Trimming removed 6 bases from V and 2 bases from J, with 18 bases in between. The CDR3 has 16 residues. Germline V gene sequence: CDR1 SGHAT, CDR2 FQNNGV. CDR3 in amino acids: CASSRRGDRNTDTQYF. For the CDR3, the DNA is TGTGCCAGCAGTCGTAGGGGGGACCGAAACACAGATACGCAGTATTTT.

There are many counts of this clonotype. CDR3 nucleotides: TGTGCCAGCAGTTCGACAGGGCGAAATGAAAAACTGTTTTTT. Residues: CASSSTGRNEKLFF. This rearrangement joins TRBV27 to TRBJ1-4; 7 bases agree with TRBD1. Germline lookup yields CDR1 MNHEY and CDR2 SMNVEV (reference sequence). This CDR3 comprises 14 residues. With 4 bases clipped from V and 5 bases from J, the junction kept 4 bases outside the gene matches.

This clonotype was observed at least ten times. The chain uses TRBV15 and TRBJ1-5, with 9 bases aligning to TRBD1. Germline-derived CDR1 and CDR2 are LNHNV and YYDKDF (reference sequence). Trimming at V came to 1 base and at J to 4 bases, leaving 5 bases not matched to a gene. This CDR3 comprises 16 residues. In DNA, the CDR3 is TGTGCCACCAGCAGAGGCCCGGGGACAGGGAATCAGCCCCAGCATTTT. This codes for CATSRGPGTGNQPQHF.